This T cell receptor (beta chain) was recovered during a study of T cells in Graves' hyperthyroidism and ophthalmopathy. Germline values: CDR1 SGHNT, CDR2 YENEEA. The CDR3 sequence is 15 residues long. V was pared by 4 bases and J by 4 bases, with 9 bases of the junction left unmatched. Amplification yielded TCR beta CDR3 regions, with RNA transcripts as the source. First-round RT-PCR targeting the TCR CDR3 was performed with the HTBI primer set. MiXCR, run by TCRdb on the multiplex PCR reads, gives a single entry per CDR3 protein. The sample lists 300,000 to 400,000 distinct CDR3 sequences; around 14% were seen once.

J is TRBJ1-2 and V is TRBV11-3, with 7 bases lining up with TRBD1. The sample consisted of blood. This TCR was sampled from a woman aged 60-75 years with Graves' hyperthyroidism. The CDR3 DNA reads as TGTGCCAGCAGCTCGCGGACAGGTAGTCCCTATGGCTACACCTTC. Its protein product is CASSSRTGSPYGYTF.